Described below is a single T cell receptor (beta chain) sequence and its context. Reverse transcription of about 0.5 to 1 ug RNA was carried out with random hexamers. Multiplex PCR with immunoSEQ amplified the TCR beta CDR3 across 54 Vbeta and 13 Jbeta. TCRdb passed the immunoSEQ multiplex PCR reads through MiXCR, listing each CDR3 protein once. This table holds around 140,000 distinct CDR3 sequences, over 75% found once. The V gene's germline CDR1 is SQVTM and CDR2 ANQGSEA. The CDR3 has 13 residues. V was pared by 5 bases and J by 0 bases, with 10 bases between. The data stem from a study of CD8 T cells in Susac syndrome.

This sequence originates from a human donor with multiple sclerosis. Sample: CD8+ T cells from PBMCs. The rearrangement joins TRBV29-1 to TRBJ1-1, with D hard to call. The CDR3 here is CSVYDLLNTEAFF. In DNA, the CDR3 is TGCAGCGTTTACGATCTTCTGAACACTGAAGCTTTCTTT.